This entry lists 17 T cell receptor beta chains sequenced from one sample in a study of cytotoxic CD8 clonotypes in ibrutinib-treated CLL. TCRdb's copy holds only in-frame clones and misses some; the assay was immunoSEQ multiplex PCR. The table has over 200,000 clones, around 75% seen once. The sequencing used PBMCs, collected after 12 months of ibrutinib treatment. Receptors originate from a human donor with chronic lymphocytic leukemia.

The chain employs TRBV19 and TRBJ1-2; D uncertain. Germline-derived CDR1 and CDR2 are LNHDA and SQIVND (reference sequence). This CDR3 is 13 amino acids long. V lost 5 bases, J lost 1 base, and 8 bases lay in between. The CDR3: CASSSAVNYGYTF. The CDR3 nucleotides are TGTGCCAGTAGTTCGGCAGTTAACTATGGCTACACCTTC. The full variable domain, completed using reference TRBV19 and TRBJ1-2, is DGGITQSPKYLFRKEGQNVTLSCEQNLNHDAMYWYRQDPGQGLRLIYYSQIVNDFQKGDIAEGYSVSREKKESFPLTVTSAQKNPTAFYLCASSSAVNYGYTFGSGTRLTVV.

The V and J genes are TRBV28 and TRBJ1-3; no clear D. Germline values: CDR1 MDHEN, CDR2 SYDVKM. Trimming removed 5 bases from V and 0 bases from J, with 5 bases in between. The CDR3 sequence is 13 residues long. The CDR3 reads CASSEGSGNTIYF. CDR3 DNA: TGTGCCAGCAGTGAGGGCTCTGGAAACACCATATATTTT.

V gene TRBV19 combines with J gene TRBJ1-5; D call uncertain. This CDR3 is built from 14 residues. Trimming cost V 6 bases and J 9 bases, with 18 bases left between them. CDR1 and CDR2 from the germline V gene are LNHDA and SQIVND (reference sequence). The CDR3 DNA reads as TGTGCCAGTAGCGGCGGGTCGGAGTCCGGGCCCCAGCATTTT. It translates to CASSGGSESGPQHF.

The sample holds a few counts of this clone. V usage is TRBV28 and J usage is TRBJ2-3; 7 positions agree with TRBD2. CDR1 is MDHEN, CDR2 SYDVKM, per germline. CDR3 length: 18 residues. Trimming took 3 bases from V and 0 from J; bases not matched to a gene: 12. CDR3 amino acids: CASSLLQAAGLSTDTQYF. For the CDR3, the DNA is TGTGCCAGCAGTTTGCTACAAGCCGCGGGACTAAGCACAGATACGCAGTATTTT.

This clone was seen once. The chain recombines TRBV29-1 with TRBJ2-1; D uncertain. V lost 5 bases, J lost 6 bases, and 11 bases lay in between. The CDR3 totals 12 residues. Germline values: CDR1 SQVTM, CDR2 ANQGSEA. DNA of the CDR3: TGCAGCGTTCAGAAGGGTGGCAATGAGCAGTTCTTC. Translated, it gives CSVQKGGNEQFF.

The chain is built from TRBV28 and TRBJ2-1; TRBD1 aligns across 8 bases. Trimming took 3 bases from V and 4 from J; bases not matched to a gene: 2. Germline V lookup: CDR1 MDHEN, CDR2 SYDVKM. The CDR3 extends over 14 amino acids. CDR3 residues: CASSLGDRYNEQFF. The CDR3 DNA reads as TGTGCCAGCAGTTTGGGGGACAGGTACAATGAGCAGTTCTTC.

Only one count was recorded for this clone. This chain joins TRBV7-3 and TRBJ1-6; no reliable D call. Trimming cost V 2 bases and J 5 bases, with 7 bases left between them. Germline V gene data show CDR1 as SGHTA and CDR2 as FQGTGA. The CDR3 consists of 14 residues. CDR3: CASSLRRDNSPLHF. The CDR3 bases are TGTGCCAGCAGCTTACGACGGGATAATTCACCCCTCCACTTT.

The chain employs TRBV7-2 and TRBJ2-1, with 8 bases lining up with TRBD1. The ends lost 5 bases at V and 4 bases at J; junction bases unmatched: 7. Germline CDR1 reads SGHTA; CDR2 reads FQGNSA. This CDR3 region has 15 residues. CDR3 sequence: CASSRGTGKYNEQFF. As DNA, the CDR3 is TGTGCCAGCAGCCGAGGGACAGGAAAATACAATGAGCAGTTCTTC. Full variable domain (rest looked up from reference TRBV7-2 and TRBJ2-1): GAGVSQSPSNKVTEKGKDVELRCDPISGHTALYWYRQSLGQGLEFLIYFQGNSAPDKSGLPSDRFSAERTGGSVSTLTIQRTQQEDSAVYLCASSRGTGKYNEQFFGPGTRLTVL.

This clone came up once. The chain joins TRBV6-5 to TRBJ1-2; D ambiguous. CDR3 size: 13 residues. Germline CDR1 MNHEY, CDR2 SVGAGI. V was trimmed by 6 bases and J by 0 bases, leaving 8 bases between them. The CDR3 sequence is CASSFRTNYGYTF. The DNA for the CDR3 is TGTGCCAGCAGCTTTAGGACTAACTATGGCTACACCTTC.

The chain recombines TRBV1 with TRBJ2-7; no DNA check was done on the table's D call, TRBD2. TRBV1 is designated a pseudogene. This CDR3 contains 14 residues. In nucleotides, the CDR3 is TGCACCAGCATACGAGGACTGCATCCCTACGAGCAGTACTTC. Residues: CTSIRGLHPYEQYF.

J is TRBJ2-1 and V is TRBV4-1; weak D call: TRBD2 (6 bases). This CDR3 has 16 amino acids. Trimming removed 0 bases at V and 6 bases at J, with 15 bases between. CDR1 is MGHRA and CDR2 is YSYEKL in the germline V gene. The chain's CDR3 is CASSQDLREMVNEQFF. Here the CDR3 DNA reads TGCGCCAGCAGCCAAGATTTGCGGGAAATGGTCAATGAGCAGTTCTTC.

V gene TRBV6-5 combines with J gene TRBJ2-7, with D perhaps TRBD2 (6 bases). CDR1 is MNHEY and CDR2 is SVGAGI in the germline V gene. The CDR3 is 13 amino acids. Trimming took 10 bases from V and 1 from J, leaving 14 bases between them. For the CDR3, the DNA is TGTGCCACCCGTCGGGGGAAATCCTACGAGCAGTACTTC. Translating it yields CATRRGKSYEQYF.

The chain links TRBV7-2 to TRBJ2-6, with D perhaps TRBD2 (5 bases). The CDR3 runs to 18 residues. The germline V and J ends were trimmed by 1 base and 7 bases, with 20 bases remaining between them. Germline CDR1 reads SGHTA; CDR2 reads FQGNSA. In nucleotides, the CDR3 is TGTGCCAGCAGCTTAGTTGGACTCTCCATCGTGGGTGCCAACGTCCTGACTTTC. This sequence encodes CASSLVGLSIVGANVLTF.

The chain is built from TRBV11-2 and TRBJ1-4; D is ambiguous. CDR1 is SGHAT, CDR2 FQNNGV, per germline. V lost 5 bases to trimming and J lost 5 bases, with 9 bases between them. There are 13 residues in the CDR3. This CDR3 is CASSPSPNEKLFF. Here the CDR3 DNA reads TGTGCCAGCAGCCCTTCCCCCAATGAAAAACTGTTTTTT.

To note about this clone: The DNA is left out, because the CDR3 cannot be placed on it with certainty; the CDR3 is given as TCRdb lists it. The chain combines TRBV7-5 with TRBJ2-7; the table gives TRBD1 as D, unverified against the DNA. TRBV7-5 is marked as a pseudogene. Inclusive of both ends, the CDR3 amounts to 14 amino acids. CDR3 protein: CARSFGRGSWEQYF.

This sequence joins TRBV30 and TRBJ1-1; no definite D call. Germline CDR1 GTSNPN, CDR2 SVGIG (reference sequence). Trimming removed 3 bases from V and 11 bases from J, with 16 bases in between. The CDR3 runs 12 residues. CDR3 in amino acids: CAWSPIAGQAFF. CDR3 DNA sequence: TGTGCCTGGAGCCCTATCGCGGGCCAGGCTTTCTTT. The entire variable domain, with the rest obtained from reference TRBV30 and TRBJ1-1, is as follows: SQTIHQWPATLVQPVGSPLSLECTVEGTSNPNLYWYRQAAGRGLQLLFYSVGIGQISSEVPQNLSASRPQDRQFILSSKKLLLSDSGFYLCAWSPIAGQAFFGQGTRLTVV.

The CDR3: CASSLTGQGAYGYTF. CDR3 nucleotides: TGTGCCAGCAGCTTGACGGGACAGGGGGCATATGGCTACACCTTC. V usage is TRBV5-6 and J usage is TRBJ1-2; 12 nucleotides agree with TRBD1. The CDR3 is made up of 15 amino acids. Germline V gene sequence: CDR1 SGHDT, CDR2 YYEEEE. With V trimmed by 1 base and J by 5 bases, 3 bases remained unmatched.